A selection of T cell receptor beta chains follows, all from one sample in a study of blood T cell repertoires in COVID-19. The data were produced by immunoSEQ multiplex PCR, yet TCRdb's version contains in-frame clones alone and is incomplete. This sample has more than 150,000 clones, with approximately 80% found just once. The sample comprised PBMCs or T cells enriched from blood (not recorded which). The receptors come from a man between 60 and 75 years old who had been exposed to COVID-19. Both conserved end residues are part of each CDR3. Fields, in order: V gene, J gene, D gene, clone size, CDR3 DNA, CDR3 protein. D genes are given only for firm matches. Clone size is not always given. Where it is, it says once, few, many or a class for expanded clones.

v_gene: TRBV12-3/TRBV12-4; j_gene: TRBJ2-7; d_gene: .; abundance: few; CDR3nt: TGTGCCAGCAGTTTAGGTCAGAACTACGAGCAGTACTTC; CDR3aa: CASSLGQNYEQYF
v_gene: TRBV5-1; j_gene: TRBJ2-7; d_gene: TRBD1; abundance: .; CDR3nt: TGCGCCAGCAGTCTTTCTCCGACAGGGGGGTACGAGCAGTACTTC; CDR3aa: CASSLSPTGGYEQYF
v_gene: TRBV5-1; j_gene: TRBJ2-5; d_gene: .; abundance: .; CDR3nt: TGCGCCAGCAGCTTGGGTCGGGGGGCCCGGGAGACCCAGTACTTC; CDR3aa: CASSLGRGARETQYF
v_gene: TRBV6-5; j_gene: TRBJ2-1; d_gene: TRBD2; abundance: .; CDR3nt: TGTGCCAGCAGTTCCCTGAGTAGCGGGAGGGGGAATGAGCAGTTCTTC; CDR3aa: CASSSLSSGRGNEQFF
v_gene: TRBV30; j_gene: TRBJ1-1; d_gene: TRBD1; abundance: .; CDR3nt: TGTGCCTGGAGGGGGGACAGGGACTCTGAAGCTTTCTTT; CDR3aa: CAWRGDRDSEAFF
v_gene: TRBV21-1; j_gene: TRBJ1-1; d_gene: .; abundance: .; CDR3nt: TGTGCCAGCAGCAAAGTGGACAGTATGAACACTGAAGCTTTCTTT; CDR3aa: CASSKVDSMNTEAFF
v_gene: TRBV9; j_gene: TRBJ1-6; d_gene: .; abundance: once; CDR3nt: TGTGCCAGCAGCGTAGTAGGAGTGATTAATTCACCCCTCCACTTT; CDR3aa: CASSVVGVINSPLHF
v_gene: TRBV24-1; j_gene: TRBJ2-3; d_gene: .; abundance: once; CDR3nt: TGTGCCACCAGTGATTTGCGTGGAGGGGCAGATACGCAGTATTTT; CDR3aa: CATSDLRGGADTQYF
v_gene: TRBV5-1; j_gene: TRBJ1-4; d_gene: TRBD1; abundance: .; CDR3nt: TGCGCCAGCAGCCCCTCAGGGGGCGTCGAAAAACTGTTTTTT; CDR3aa: CASSPSGGVEKLFF
v_gene: TRBV24-1; j_gene: TRBJ1-1; d_gene: .; abundance: .; CDR3nt: TGTGCCACCAGTGTTGGAGGTGGTACGGGCACTGAAGCTTTCTTT; CDR3aa: CATSVGGGTGTEAFF
v_gene: TRBV5-1; j_gene: TRBJ2-1; d_gene: .; abundance: once; CDR3nt: TGCGCCAGCAGCCAGGGCGGATTTTCCTACAATGAGCAGTTCTTC; CDR3aa: CASSQGGFSYNEQFF
v_gene: TRBV19; j_gene: TRBJ2-4; d_gene: TRBD2; abundance: .; CDR3nt: TGTGCCAGTAGTATAGATCCAGCGGGGCGCCTCAAAAACATTCAGTACTTC; CDR3aa: CASSIDPAGRLKNIQYF
v_gene: TRBV3-1/TRBV3-2; j_gene: TRBJ2-7; d_gene: TRBD2; abundance: .; CDR3nt: TGTGCCAGCAGCCAAGCAAATTCTAGACTAGCGGGCAGCTACGAGCAGTACTTC; CDR3aa: CASSQANSRLAGSYEQYF
v_gene: TRBV6-2/TRBV6-3; j_gene: TRBJ2-2; d_gene: .; abundance: .; CDR3nt: TGTGCCAGCAGTCAGGGGTCCGGGGAGCTGTTTTTT; CDR3aa: CASSQGSGELFF
v_gene: TRBV7-2; j_gene: TRBJ2-5; d_gene: .; abundance: .; CDR3nt: TGTGCCAGCAGCTTCTGGAGCAGTCAAGAGACCCAGTACTTC; CDR3aa: CASSFWSSQETQYF
v_gene: TRBV6-5; j_gene: TRBJ1-5; d_gene: TRBD1; abundance: .; CDR3nt: TGTGCCAGCAGCTCTCCCGCAGGGGGCAGCCAGCCCCAGCATTTT; CDR3aa: CASSSPAGGSQPQHF
v_gene: TRBV24-1; j_gene: TRBJ1-4; d_gene: .; abundance: .; CDR3nt: TGTGCCACCAGTGATGGAGTTCGGGGGGCTAATGAAAAACTGTTTTTT; CDR3aa: CATSDGVRGANEKLFF
v_gene: TRBV29-1; j_gene: TRBJ1-2; d_gene: .; abundance: .; CDR3nt: TGCAGCGTGCGGGGAGGGGAAAGGAACTATGGCTACACCTTC; CDR3aa: CSVRGGERNYGYTF
v_gene: TRBV29-1; j_gene: TRBJ2-7; d_gene: TRBD1; abundance: .; CDR3nt: TGCAGCGTGAGGACAGGGGGACCCTACGAGCAGTACTTC; CDR3aa: CSVRTGGPYEQYF
v_gene: TRBV19; j_gene: TRBJ2-7; d_gene: TRBD1; abundance: .; CDR3nt: TGTGCCAGTAGGCACGAGGGACAGGGGGATCGGAACGAGCAGTACTTC; CDR3aa: CASRHEGQGDRNEQYF
v_gene: TRBV27; j_gene: TRBJ1-2; d_gene: .; abundance: few; CDR3nt: TGTGCCAGCAGTTTATCGCCCAGGGGACGATATGGCTACACCTTC; CDR3aa: CASSLSPRGRYGYTF
v_gene: TRBV5-6; j_gene: TRBJ1-5; d_gene: .; abundance: .; CDR3nt: TGTGCCAGCAGCTTAGGGACAAGAAATCAGCCCCAGCATTTT; CDR3aa: CASSLGTRNQPQHF
v_gene: TRBV21-1; j_gene: TRBJ2-7; d_gene: .; abundance: .; CDR3nt: TGTGCCAGCAGCTTCCGAGGGGGTATCAACCACGAGCAGTACTTC; CDR3aa: CASSFRGGINHEQYF
v_gene: TRBV3-1/TRBV3-2; j_gene: TRBJ2-3; d_gene: TRBD2; abundance: .; CDR3nt: TGTGCCAGCTCTAGCGGGATACAAAGCACAGATACGCAGTATTTT; CDR3aa: CASSSGIQSTDTQYF